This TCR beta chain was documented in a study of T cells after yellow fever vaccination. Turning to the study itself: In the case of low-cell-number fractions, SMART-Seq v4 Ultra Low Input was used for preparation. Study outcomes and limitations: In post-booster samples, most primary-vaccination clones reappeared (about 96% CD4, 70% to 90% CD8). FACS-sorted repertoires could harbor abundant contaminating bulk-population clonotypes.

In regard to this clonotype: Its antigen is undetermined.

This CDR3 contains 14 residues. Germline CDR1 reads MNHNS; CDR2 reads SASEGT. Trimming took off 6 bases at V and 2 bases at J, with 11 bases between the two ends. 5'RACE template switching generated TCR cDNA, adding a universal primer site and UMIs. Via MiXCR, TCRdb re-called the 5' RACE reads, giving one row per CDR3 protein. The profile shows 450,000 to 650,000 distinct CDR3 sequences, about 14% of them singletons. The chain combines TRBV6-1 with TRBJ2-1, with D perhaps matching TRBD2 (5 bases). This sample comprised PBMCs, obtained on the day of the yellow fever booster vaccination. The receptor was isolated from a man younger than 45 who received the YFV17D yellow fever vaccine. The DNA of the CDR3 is TGTGCCAGCAGGCGACGGGAAACCTACAATGAGCAGTTCTTC. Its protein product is CASRRRETYNEQFF.